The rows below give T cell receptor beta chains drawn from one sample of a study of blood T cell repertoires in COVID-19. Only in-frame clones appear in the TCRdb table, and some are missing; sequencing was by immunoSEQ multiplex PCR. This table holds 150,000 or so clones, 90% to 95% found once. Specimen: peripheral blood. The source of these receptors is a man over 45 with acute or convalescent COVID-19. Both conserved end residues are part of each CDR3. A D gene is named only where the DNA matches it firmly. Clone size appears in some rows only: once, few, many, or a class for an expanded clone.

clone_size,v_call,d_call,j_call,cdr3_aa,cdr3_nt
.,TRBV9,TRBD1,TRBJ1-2,CASSTRDRVHGYTF,TGTGCCAGCAGCACCCGGGACAGGGTTCATGGCTACACCTTC
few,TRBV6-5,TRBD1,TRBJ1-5,CASSPGQGGQPQHF,TGTGCCAGCAGTCCAGGACAGGGCGGTCAGCCCCAGCATTTT
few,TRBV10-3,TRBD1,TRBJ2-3,CAIRDLDRDESDTQYF,TGTGCCATCAGAGACCTGGACAGGGATGAGTCAGATACGCAGTATTTT
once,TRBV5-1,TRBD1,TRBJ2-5,CASSLGVRGKQETQYF,TGCGCCAGCAGCTTGGGAGTCAGGGGGAAGCAAGAGACCCAGTACTTC
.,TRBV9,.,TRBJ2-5,CASTPRAGWGETQYF,TGTGCCAGCACGCCTAGAGCGGGCTGGGGAGAGACCCAGTACTTC
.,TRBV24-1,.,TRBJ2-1,CATSVAGVGGNEQFF,TGTGCCACCAGTGTGGCAGGGGTTGGGGGCAATGAGCAGTTCTTC
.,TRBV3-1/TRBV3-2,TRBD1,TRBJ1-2,CASSQDRGRAYGYTF,TGTGCCAGCAGCCAAGACAGGGGGCGCGCCTATGGCTACACCTTC
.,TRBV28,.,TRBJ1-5,CASSLWTASYSNQPQHF,TGTGCCAGCAGCTTATGGACAGCCAGCTATAGCAATCAGCCCCAGCATTTT
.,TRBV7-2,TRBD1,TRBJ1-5,CASSLGQGSNQPQHF,TGTGCCAGCAGCTTAGGACAGGGGTCCAATCAGCCCCAGCATTTT
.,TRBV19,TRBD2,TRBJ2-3,CASRIGGLAGDTQYF,TGTGCCAGTAGAATAGGGGGACTAGCGGGAGACACGCAGTATTTT
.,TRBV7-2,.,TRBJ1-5,CASSPITLRDPPQHF,TGTGCCAGCAGCCCTATCACACTCAGGGATCCGCCCCAGCATTTT
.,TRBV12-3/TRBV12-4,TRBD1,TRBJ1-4,CASEGQGVGKLFF,TGTGCCAGCGAGGGGCAGGGGGTGGGGAAACTGTTTTTT
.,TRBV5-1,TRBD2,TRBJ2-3,CASRRTGTSSDTQYF,TGCGCCAGCAGACGGACCGGGACTAGCTCTGATACGCAGTATTTT
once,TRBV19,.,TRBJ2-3,CASTAGGTDTQYF,TGTGCCAGTACGGCAGGTGGGACAGATACGCAGTATTTT
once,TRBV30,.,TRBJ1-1,CAWSVFLGPMNTEAFF,TGTGCCTGGAGTGTTTTTCTCGGTCCCATGAACACTGAAGCTTTCTTT
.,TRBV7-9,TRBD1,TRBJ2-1,CASSPPDRGNEQFF,TGTGCCAGCAGCCCACCCGACAGGGGCAATGAGCAGTTCTTC
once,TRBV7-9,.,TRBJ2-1,CASSQPPGSGTYNEQFF,TGTGCCAGCAGTCAACCCCCCGGTAGCGGCACCTACAATGAGCAGTTCTTC
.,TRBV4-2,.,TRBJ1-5,CASSQDMGGLSNQPQHF,TGTGCCAGCAGCCAAGATATGGGGGGTTTGAGCAATCAGCCCCAGCATTTT
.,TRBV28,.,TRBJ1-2,CASSLYRESYGYTF,TGTGCCAGCAGTTTATACAGAGAGAGCTATGGCTACACCTTC
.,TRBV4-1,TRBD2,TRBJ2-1,CASSQEPSSGLDNEQFF,TGCGCCAGCAGCCAAGAGCCTTCTAGCGGACTCGACAATGAGCAGTTCTTC